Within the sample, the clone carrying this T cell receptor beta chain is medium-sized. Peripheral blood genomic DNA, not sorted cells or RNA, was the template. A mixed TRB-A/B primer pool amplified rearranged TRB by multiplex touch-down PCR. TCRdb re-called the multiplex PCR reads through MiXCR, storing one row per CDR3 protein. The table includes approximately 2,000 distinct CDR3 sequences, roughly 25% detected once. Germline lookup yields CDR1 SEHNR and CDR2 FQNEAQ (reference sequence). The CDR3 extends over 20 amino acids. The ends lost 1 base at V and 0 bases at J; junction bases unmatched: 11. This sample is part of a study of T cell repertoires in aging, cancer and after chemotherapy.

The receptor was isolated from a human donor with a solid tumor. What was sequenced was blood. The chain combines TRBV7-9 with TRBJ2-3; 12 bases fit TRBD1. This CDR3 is CASSLGRDRGRLGSTDTQYF. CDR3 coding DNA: TGTGCCAGCAGCTTAGGGAGGGACAGGGGGCGACTTGGGAGCACAGATACGCAGTATTTT.